This TCR beta chain was sequenced during a study of glioma-infiltrating T cells. TCR alpha and beta CDR3 regions were amplified from RNA using iRepertoire nested multiplex PCR. One-step reverse transcription and amplification started from roughly 100-400 ng of tissue mRNA or PBMC total RNA. TCRdb re-analysed the multiplex PCR reads in MiXCR, keeping a single row per CDR3 protein. There are approximately 110,000 distinct CDR3 sequences in the sample; around 23% occur only once, and 15% lies in the top ten. The germline gives CDR1 SGHTA, CDR2 FQGNSA. This CDR3 contains 15 residues. Trimming removed 1 base from V and 2 bases from J; junction bases left unmatched: 3. Study observations and caveats: Gliomas, especially low-grade, showed above-expected tissue-blood divergence; non-neoplastic patients showed below. Only very few CDR3 sequences appeared in both tissue and blood.

This clonotype was detected many times. The antigen is unknown. Input material: glioma tissue, nonneoplastic brain tissue, or PBMCs (not recorded which). The sequence derives from a human donor with low-grade glioma or glioblastoma, undergoing nonglioma brain surgery, or in good health (not recorded which). The chain links TRBV7-2 to TRBJ2-7; 9 nucleotides line up with TRBD2. The CDR3 DNA reads as TGTGCCAGCAGCTTAGGGCTAGCGGGGCCCTACGAGCAGTACTTC. This encodes CASSLGLAGPYEQYF.